Below are 2 T cell receptor beta chains sequenced from a single sample in a study of blood T cell repertoires in COVID-19. TCRdb keeps only in-frame clones here, not all; method: immunoSEQ multiplex PCR. The sample holds around 200,000 clones; 75% to 90% are singletons and the top ten take roughly 4.5%. Sequenced sample: PBMCs or T cells enriched from blood (not recorded which). The receptors come from a woman aged 30 to 39 who had been exposed to COVID-19.

V is TRBV20-1 and J is TRBJ2-7; 8 bases match TRBD1. CDR1 and CDR2 from the germline V gene are DFQATT and SNEGSKA (reference sequence). J lost 6 bases, V lost 3 bases, and 10 bases had no gene match. This CDR3 comprises 14 residues. CDR3 protein: CSASASGQVSEQYF. The CDR3 DNA reads as TGCAGTGCTAGTGCCTCGGGACAGGTTTCCGAGCAGTACTTC.

The genes are TRBV4-2 and TRBJ1-2; perhaps TRBD1 as D (5 bases). The CDR3 consists of 18 residues. V shed 0 bases and J shed 0 bases, with 17 bases lying between them. The V gene's germline CDR1 is LGHNA and CDR2 YNFKEQ. The CDR3 loop is CASSQDHGPGFANYGYTF. CDR3 bases: TGTGCCAGCAGCCAAGATCACGGCCCAGGGTTTGCTAACTATGGCTACACCTTC.